One and the same sample provided the 24 T cell receptor beta chains below, sequenced in a study of regulatory T cells in long-lasting Graves disease. Arm-PCR of CDR3 regions with iRepertoire HTBI primers generated TCR beta libraries. TCRdb re-called the multiplex PCR reads through MiXCR, storing one row per CDR3 protein. The sample contains about 430,000 distinct CDR3 sequences, 21% of which appear only once. Time point: persistent/refractory GD, antithyroid drugs over 5 years with positive TRAb. There was RNA extracted from PBMCs, and the TCR library was made from it. Sequenced here: peripheral blood mononuclear cells (PBMCs), sampled when the disease was refractory, from a patient treated with antithyroid drugs. The source of these receptors is a female donor with Graves disease.

The chain employs TRBV5-1 and TRBJ2-1, with 8 nucleotides matching TRBD2. V gave up 2 bases and J gave up 5 bases; unmatched junction bases: 9. The CDR3 totals 16 residues. CDR1 is SGHRS and CDR2 is YFSETQ in the germline V gene. CDR3 sequence (DNA): TGCGCCAGCAGCTTCTTGAGCGGGAGACCCAACAATGAGCAGTTCTTC. Translated, it gives CASSFLSGRPNNEQFF.

This clonotype was counted between two and nine times. The V gene is TRBV9, the J gene TRBJ2-5, with 7 bases matching TRBD1. Germline loops: CDR1 SGDLS, CDR2 YYNGEE. This CDR3 region has 13 residues. J lost 5 bases, V lost 1 base, and 2 bases had no gene match. The CDR3 is CASSVNRGETQYF. CDR3 bases: TGTGCCAGCAGCGTAAACAGGGGTGAGACCCAGTACTTC.

This clonotype was counted many times. The chain uses TRBV2 and TRBJ1-5; TRBD1 matches at 7 bases. Germline CDR1 and CDR2: SNHLY and FYNNEI. V was clipped by 8 bases and J by 1 base; unmatched bases: 2. The CDR3 contains 13 residues. The CDR3 reads CASDRVSNQPQHF. CDR3 nucleotides: TGTGCCAGCGACAGGGTGAGCAATCAGCCCCAGCATTTT.

The genes are TRBV4-1 and TRBJ2-2; 8 bases align to TRBD1. This CDR3 is built from 17 residues. Germline CDR1 MGHRA, CDR2 YSYEKL. Trimming took 1 base from V and 5 from J; bases not matched to a gene: 9. The CDR3 DNA sequence: TGCGCCAGCAGCCAAGGAGAAGACAGGGGATGGACCGGGGAGCTGTTTTTT. Its translation is CASSQGEDRGWTGELFF.

Only a few counts were recorded for this clonotype. This rearrangement joins TRBV28 to TRBJ2-2; tentatively, D is TRBD2 (6 bases). The CDR3 covers 15 residues. Germline assignment: CDR1 MDHEN and CDR2 SYDVKM. V was pared by 7 bases and J by 0 bases, with 12 bases between. The CDR3 region is CASNEGGANTGELFF. The CDR3 DNA reads TGTGCCAGCAACGAGGGCGGGGCGAACACCGGGGAGCTGTTTTTT.

This clonotype was seen repeatedly, ten times or more. The chain links TRBV28 to TRBJ2-7, with no clear D. With 2 bases removed from V and 3 bases from J, the gap between germline ends came to 5 bases. The germline CDR1 and CDR2 sequences are MDHEN and SYDVKM. The CDR3 has 12 residues. The CDR3 reads CASSLTLYEQYF. CDR3 coding DNA: TGTGCCAGCAGTTTAACTCTCTACGAGCAGTACTTC. Full variable domain (missing parts from reference TRBV28 and TRBJ2-7): DVKVTQSSRYLVKRTGEKVFLECVQDMDHENMFWYRQDPGLGLRLIYFSYDVKMKEKGDIPEGYSVSREKKERFSLILESASTNQTSMYLCASSLTLYEQYFGPGTRLTVT.

This clonotype was picked up many times. This chain uses TRBV7-9 with TRBJ2-2; D is uncertain. V lost 3 bases, J lost 3 bases, and 8 bases lay in between. The germline gives CDR1 SEHNR, CDR2 FQNEAQ (reference sequence). The CDR3 consists of 14 residues. CDR3: CASSLQADTGELFF. DNA for the CDR3: TGTGCCAGCAGCTTGCAGGCGGACACCGGGGAGCTGTTTTTT.

Many counts were recorded for this clonotype. The J gene is TRBJ1-4, the V gene TRBV25-1, with no clear D. Trimming pared 3 bases from V and 6 bases from J, leaving 14 bases between. Germline CDR1 MGHDK, CDR2 SYGVNS. This CDR3 contains 15 residues. CDR3: CASSDSTVADEKLFF. DNA of the CDR3: TGTGCCAGCAGTGATTCGACGGTGGCGGATGAAAAACTGTTTTTT.

This chain uses TRBV7-2 with TRBJ2-5, with 9 positions matching TRBD1. With 2 bases clipped from V and 5 bases from J, the junction kept 3 bases outside the gene matches. From germline, CDR1 is SGHTA and CDR2 FQGNSA. CDR3 size: 14 residues. CDR3 region: CASSLYGTGETQYF. CDR3 coding DNA: TGTGCCAGCAGCTTATACGGGACAGGGGAGACCCAGTACTTC.

The chain uses TRBV28 and TRBJ2-5; the D gene is possibly TRBD1 (5 bases). The germline V gene encodes CDR1 MDHEN and CDR2 SYDVKM. This CDR3 contains 12 residues. V shed 8 bases and J shed 4 bases, with 11 bases lying between them. CDR3 bases: TGTGCCAGCGGCTGGGGCGGAGAGACCCAGTACTTC. Its protein product is CASGWGGETQYF.

This clonotype was observed at least ten times. The rearrangement joins TRBV14 to TRBJ1-1; a possible D gene is TRBD1 (6 bases). V gave up 0 bases and J gave up 4 bases, with 15 bases separating them. CDR1 and CDR2 (germline): SGHDN, FVKESK. The CDR3 contains 16 residues. The CDR3 DNA follows: TGTGCCAGCAGCCAAGAACGGTCAGGGGTTGCCACTGAAGCTTTCTTT. Translation: CASSQERSGVATEAFF. The variable domain in full, with the rest retrieved from reference TRBV14 and TRBJ1-1, is EAGVTQFPSHSVIEKGQTVTLRCDPISGHDNLYWYRRVMGKEIKFLLHFVKESKQDESGMPNNRFLAERTGGTYSTLKVQPAELEDSGVYFCASSQERSGVATEAFFGQGTRLTVV.

This clonotype was seen ten or more times. The rearrangement uses TRBV7-9 and TRBJ2-5; weak D call: TRBD1 (5 bases). The CDR3 sequence is 15 residues long. CDR1 is SEHNR, CDR2 FQNEAQ, per germline (reference sequence). V lost 5 bases and J lost 3, with 16 bases in between. CDR3 loop: CASSPPGAGKETQYF. The CDR3 nucleotides read TGTGCCAGCAGCCCTCCTGGGGCAGGGAAAGAGACCCAGTACTTC.

This clonotype was seen a handful of times. The chain combines TRBV7-2 with TRBJ2-5; D is uncertain. This CDR3 spans 14 amino acids. Germline assignment: CDR1 SGHTA and CDR2 FQGNSA. V dropped 0 bases and J dropped 6 bases, with 11 bases sitting between them. CDR3 bases: TGTGCCAGCAGCTTAGCGGCCCAGCGTCAGACCCAGTACTTC. It is translated as CASSLAAQRQTQYF.

This clonotype was found a few times. The chain uses TRBV20-1 and TRBJ2-6; D unclear. The CDR3 is 14 amino acids. Germline lookup yields CDR1 DFQATT and CDR2 SNEGSKA (reference sequence). V lost 0 bases and J lost 0, with 3 bases in between. DNA for the CDR3: TGCAGTGCTAGAGAACACTCTGGGGCCAACGTCCTGACTTTC. This gives the protein CSAREHSGANVLTF.

This clonotype was seen a handful of times. Compared with germline, one end of the junction differs, possibly owing to a read error. As DNA, the CDR3 is TGTGCCAGCAGCCTCCAAGGGAATAATTCACCCCTCCACTTT. It specifies CASSLQGNNSPLHF. J is TRBJ1-6 and V is TRBV5-1; D not certain. The CDR3 is 14 residues long. The germline CDR1 and CDR2 sequences are SGHRS and YFSETQ.

The chain joins TRBV6-5 to TRBJ2-7; maybe TRBD2 (7 bases). Trimming cost V 4 bases and J 6 bases, with 16 bases left between them. This CDR3 is built from 14 residues. Per germline, CDR1 MNHEY and CDR2 SVGAGI. CDR3 region: CASSLRGGRGEQYF. The CDR3, as DNA: TGTGCCAGCAGTTTGAGGGGGGGACGGGGCGAGCAGTACTTC.

This clonotype has just a few counts. The chain employs TRBV5-6 and TRBJ1-1; D perhaps matches TRBD1 (5 bases). The V gene's germline CDR1 is SGHDT and CDR2 YYEEEE. Trimming removed 4 bases from V and 6 bases from J, with 22 bases in between. The CDR3 loop spans 16 amino acids. CDR3 sequence (DNA): TGTGCCAGCAGCCTAGGACAAGTTCTTCGGATGGCTGAAGCTTTCTTT. Its protein product is CASSLGQVLRMAEAFF.

This chain joins TRBV5-1 and TRBJ1-6; the D gene is possibly TRBD1 (5 bases). The CDR3 covers 14 residues. The V end lost 5 bases, the J end lost 13 bases, and 19 bases lay between the germline ends. In germline, CDR1 is SGHRS, CDR2 YFSETQ. In DNA, the CDR3 is TGCGCCAGCAGATCCGGGACGGCCTCATTTCCCCTCCACTTT. Residues: CASRSGTASFPLHF.

This clonotype was recorded many times. J is TRBJ2-7 and V is TRBV28, with D tentatively TRBD1 (7 bases). This CDR3 spans 14 amino acids. Germline V gene sequence: CDR1 MDHEN, CDR2 SYDVKM. Trimming pared 8 bases from V and 2 bases from J, leaving 16 bases between. The DNA of the CDR3 is TGTGCCAGCGTTACTCGCGGGACAGCCTACGAGCAGTACTTC. Protein: CASVTRGTAYEQYF.

The sample holds many counts of this clonotype. The chain recombines TRBV20-1 with TRBJ1-2; D perhaps matches TRBD1 (5 bases). The germline V gene encodes CDR1 DFQATT and CDR2 SNEGSKA (reference sequence). CDR3 length: 17 amino acids. V gave up 0 bases and J gave up 4 bases, with 21 bases separating them. The CDR3 region is CSARDQGRQNQFYGYTF. For the CDR3, the DNA is TGCAGTGCTAGAGATCAGGGCAGACAAAACCAATTCTATGGCTACACCTTC.

Only a few counts were recorded for this clonotype. The chain links TRBV29-1 to TRBJ1-1; no clear D. The CDR3 consists of 14 residues. V lost 7 bases and J 1 base, leaving 16 bases between the germline ends. Germline V gene sequence: CDR1 SQVTM, CDR2 ANQGSEA. CDR3 sequence: CSASPGRPNTEAFF. For the CDR3, the DNA is TGCAGCGCCTCCCCGGGTAGGCCGAACACTGAAGCTTTCTTT.

The table lists this clonotype with many counts. The rearrangement joins TRBV20-1 to TRBJ2-2, with 8 bases lining up with TRBD2. Germline CDR1 and CDR2: DFQATT and SNEGSKA (reference sequence). V dropped 5 bases and J dropped 6; count of bases not matched to a gene: 5. There are 13 residues in the CDR3. In DNA, the CDR3 is TGCAGTGCTGGGACTAGTGGTCCCGGGGAGCTGTTTTTT. This encodes CSAGTSGPGELFF.

In its sample, this clonotype was seen once. A read error may explain this, as a much larger clone is one base away. V usage is TRBV29-1 and J usage is TRBJ2-7, with 7 bases matching TRBD1. There are 11 residues in the CDR3. The V and J ends lost 7 bases and 7 bases, in that order; junction bases with no gene match: 7. Germline CDR1 is SQVTM and CDR2 is ANQGSEA. CDR3 sequence reads: CSAVTGPEQYF. The CDR3, as DNA: TGCAGCGCCGTGACAGGGCCGGAGCAGTACTTC.

The chain is built from TRBV2 and TRBJ1-2; 7 bases are shared with TRBD1. The CDR3 is 11 amino acids. Germline V gene lookup returns CDR1 SNHLY and CDR2 FYNNEI. Unmatched junction bases numbered 9, after V lost 6 bases and J lost 14 bases. CDR3 protein: CASSAWGTETF. CDR3 nucleotide sequence: TGTGCCAGCAGCGCCTGGGGGACAGAGACCTTC.